This TCR beta chain was identified in a study of tumor-infiltrating lymphocytes in primary liver carcinoma. About the research overall: Tumors measured roughly 4 to 10 cm and were stage T1-T3 N0M0.

Reverse transcription of around 0.45 ug total RNA with a constant-region primer produced TCR beta cDNA. ARM-PCR was slightly modified, and three nested multiplex PCR rounds with it gave rise to the TCR beta libraries. The first two PCR rounds used TRBV1-TRBV30 forward primers with a C-beta reverse primer, around 10 cycles each. TCRdb recomputed calls from the multiplex PCR reads with MiXCR, one row per CDR3 protein. The table includes about 130,000 distinct CDR3 sequences, 64% detected once. The CDR3 consists of 18 residues. The germline V gene has CDR1 SGHNT and CDR2 YENEEA. In its sample, this clonotype was seen once. Its antigen is not known. Germline is not matched at one junction end, which may reflect a read error. The roughly 20-31 mg bulk tissue piece was not sorted before simultaneous RNA and DNA extraction. None of the patients had received treatment, and all had chronic HBV infection. Separate regions, five per tumor, were sampled.

Study findings and constraints: A significantly higher top-250-clone fraction was found in tumors than in blood (p = 0.039).

The TCR was taken from a woman in her sixties with primary liver carcinoma and hepatitis B virus infection. V and J are TRBV11-3 and TRBJ2-1, with 9 bases lining up with TRBD2. Sequenced material: liver tumor tissue from sampling region 3. Described subset: tumor region T3, left-lateral pole. In DNA form, the CDR3 reads TGTGCCACCAGCTTAGGTCAAGGCGGGAGGGCCGGCTACCATGATCAGTTCTTC. It translates to CATSLGQGGRAGYHDQFF.